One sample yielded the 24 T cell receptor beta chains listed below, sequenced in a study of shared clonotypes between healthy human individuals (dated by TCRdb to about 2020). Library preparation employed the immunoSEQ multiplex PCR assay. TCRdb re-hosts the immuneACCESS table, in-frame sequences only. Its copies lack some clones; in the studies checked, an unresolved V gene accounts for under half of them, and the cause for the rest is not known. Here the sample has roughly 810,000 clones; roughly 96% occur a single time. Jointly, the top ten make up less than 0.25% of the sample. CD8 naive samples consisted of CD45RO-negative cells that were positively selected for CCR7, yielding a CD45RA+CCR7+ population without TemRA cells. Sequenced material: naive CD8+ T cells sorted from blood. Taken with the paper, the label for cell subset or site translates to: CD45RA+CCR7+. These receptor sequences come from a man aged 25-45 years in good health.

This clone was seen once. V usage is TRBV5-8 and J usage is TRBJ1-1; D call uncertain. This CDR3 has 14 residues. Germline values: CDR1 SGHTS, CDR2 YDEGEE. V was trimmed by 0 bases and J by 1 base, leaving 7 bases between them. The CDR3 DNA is TGTGCCAGCAGCTTGGAGGGCCAGAACACTGAAGCTTTCTTT. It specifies CASSLEGQNTEAFF.

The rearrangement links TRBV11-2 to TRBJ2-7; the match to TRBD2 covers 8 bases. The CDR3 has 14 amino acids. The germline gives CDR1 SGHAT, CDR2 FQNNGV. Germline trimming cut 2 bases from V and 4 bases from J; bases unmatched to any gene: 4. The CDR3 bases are TGTGCCAGCAGCTTATCAGCGGGAGCATACGAGCAGTACTTC. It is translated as CASSLSAGAYEQYF.

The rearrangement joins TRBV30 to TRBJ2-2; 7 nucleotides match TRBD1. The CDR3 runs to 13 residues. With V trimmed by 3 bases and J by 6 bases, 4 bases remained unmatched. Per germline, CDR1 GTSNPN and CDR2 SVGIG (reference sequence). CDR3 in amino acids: CAWSPTGPGELFF. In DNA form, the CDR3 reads TGTGCCTGGAGCCCGACAGGGCCCGGGGAGCTGTTTTTT. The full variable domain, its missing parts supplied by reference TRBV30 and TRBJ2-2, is SQTIHQWPATLVQPVGSPLSLECTVEGTSNPNLYWYRQAAGRGLQLLFYSVGIGQISSEVPQNLSASRPQDRQFILSSKKLLLSDSGFYLCAWSPTGPGELFFGEGSRLTVL.

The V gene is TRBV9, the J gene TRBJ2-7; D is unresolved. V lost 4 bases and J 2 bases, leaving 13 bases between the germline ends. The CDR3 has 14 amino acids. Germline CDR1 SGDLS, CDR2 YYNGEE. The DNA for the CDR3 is TGTGCCAGCAGCCGAGAGGCAGGAGCCTACGAGCAGTACTTC. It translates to CASSREAGAYEQYF.

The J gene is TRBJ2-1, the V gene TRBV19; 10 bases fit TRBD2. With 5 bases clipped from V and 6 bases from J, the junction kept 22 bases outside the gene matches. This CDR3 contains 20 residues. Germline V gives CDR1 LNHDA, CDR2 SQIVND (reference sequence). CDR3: CASSHPFRILAGSAGNEQFF. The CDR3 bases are TGTGCCAGTAGTCATCCCTTCAGGATACTAGCGGGAAGTGCTGGCAATGAGCAGTTCTTC.

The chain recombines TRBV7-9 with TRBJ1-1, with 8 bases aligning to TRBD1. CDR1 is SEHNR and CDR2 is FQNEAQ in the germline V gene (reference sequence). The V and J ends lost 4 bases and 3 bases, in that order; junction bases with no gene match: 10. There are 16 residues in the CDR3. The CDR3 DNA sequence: TGTGCCAGCAGCTCATCTCCAACAGGGGGGCACACTGAAGCTTTCTTT. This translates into CASSSSPTGGHTEAFF.

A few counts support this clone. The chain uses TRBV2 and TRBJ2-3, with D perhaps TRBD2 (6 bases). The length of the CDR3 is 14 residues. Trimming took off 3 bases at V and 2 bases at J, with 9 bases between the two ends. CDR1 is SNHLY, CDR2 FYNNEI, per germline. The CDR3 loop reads CASSEAGNTDTQYF. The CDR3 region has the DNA TGTGCCAGCAGTGAGGCGGGGAACACAGATACGCAGTATTTT. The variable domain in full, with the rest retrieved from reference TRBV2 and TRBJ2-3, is EPEVTQTPSHQVTQMGQEVILRCVPISNHLYFYWYRQILGQKVEFLVSFYNNEISEKSEIFDDQFSVERPDGSNFTLKIRSTKLEDSAMYFCASSEAGNTDTQYFGPGTRLTVL.

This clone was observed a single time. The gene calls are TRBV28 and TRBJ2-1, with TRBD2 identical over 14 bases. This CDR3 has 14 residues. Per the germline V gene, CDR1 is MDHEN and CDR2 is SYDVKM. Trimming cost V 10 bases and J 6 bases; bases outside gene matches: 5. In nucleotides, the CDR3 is TGTGCCACCTCGGGACTAGCGGGGGTCAATGAGCAGTTCTTC. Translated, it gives CATSGLAGVNEQFF.

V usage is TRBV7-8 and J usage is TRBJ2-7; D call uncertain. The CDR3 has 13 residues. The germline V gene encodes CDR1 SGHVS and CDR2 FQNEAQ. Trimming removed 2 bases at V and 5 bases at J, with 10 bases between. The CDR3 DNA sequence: TGTGCCAGCAGCTTATTACGAGACGACGAGCAGTACTTC. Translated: CASSLLRDDEQYF.

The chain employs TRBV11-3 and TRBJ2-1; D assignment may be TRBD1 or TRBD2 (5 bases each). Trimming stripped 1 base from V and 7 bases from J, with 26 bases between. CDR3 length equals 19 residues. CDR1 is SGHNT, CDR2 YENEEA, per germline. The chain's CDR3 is CASSLVLFQGLRTGNEQFF. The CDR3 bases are TGTGCCAGCAGCTTAGTTCTCTTCCAGGGATTAAGAACGGGGAATGAGCAGTTCTTC. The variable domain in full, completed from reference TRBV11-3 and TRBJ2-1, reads EAGVVQSPRYKIIEKKQPVAFWCNPISGHNTLYWYLQNLGQGPELLIRYENEEAVDDSQLPKDRFSAERLKGVDSTLKIQPAELGDSAVYLCASSLVLFQGLRTGNEQFFGPGTRLTVL.

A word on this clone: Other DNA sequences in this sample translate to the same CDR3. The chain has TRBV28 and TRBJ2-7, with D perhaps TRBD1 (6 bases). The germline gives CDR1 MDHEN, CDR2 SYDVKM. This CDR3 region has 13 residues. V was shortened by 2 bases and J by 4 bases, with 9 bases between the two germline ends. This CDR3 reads CASSLGGSYEQYF. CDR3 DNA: TGTGCCAGCAGTTTAGGGGGCAGTTACGAGCAGTACTTC. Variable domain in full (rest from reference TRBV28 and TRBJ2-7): DVKVTQSSRYLVKRTGEKVFLECVQDMDHENMFWYRQDPGLGLRLIYFSYDVKMKEKGDIPEGYSVSREKKERFSLILESASTNQTSMYLCASSLGGSYEQYFGPGTRLTVT.

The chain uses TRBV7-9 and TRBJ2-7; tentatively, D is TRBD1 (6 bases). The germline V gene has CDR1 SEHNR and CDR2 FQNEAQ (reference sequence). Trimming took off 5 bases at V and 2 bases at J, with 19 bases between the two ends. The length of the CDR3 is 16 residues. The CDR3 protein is CASSLEQGIKTYEQYF. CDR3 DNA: TGTGCCAGCAGCCTAGAACAGGGAATAAAAACCTACGAGCAGTACTTC.

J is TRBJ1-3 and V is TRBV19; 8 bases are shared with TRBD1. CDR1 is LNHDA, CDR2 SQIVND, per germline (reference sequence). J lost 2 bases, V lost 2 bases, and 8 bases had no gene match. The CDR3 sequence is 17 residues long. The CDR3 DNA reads TGTGCCAGTAGTATACCGGGCCCAGGGGGCACTGGAAACACCATATATTTT. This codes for CASSIPGPGGTGNTIYF.

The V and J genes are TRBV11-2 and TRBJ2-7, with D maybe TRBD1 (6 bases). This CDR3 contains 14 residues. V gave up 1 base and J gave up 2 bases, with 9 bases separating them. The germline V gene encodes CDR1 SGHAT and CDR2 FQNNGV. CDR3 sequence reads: CASSLAGAPYEQYF. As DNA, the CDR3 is TGTGCCAGCAGCTTAGCAGGGGCCCCCTACGAGCAGTACTTC.

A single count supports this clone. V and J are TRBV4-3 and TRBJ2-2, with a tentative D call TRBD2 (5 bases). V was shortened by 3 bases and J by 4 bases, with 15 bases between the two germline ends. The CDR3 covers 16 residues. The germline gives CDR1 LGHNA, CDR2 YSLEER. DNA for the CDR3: TGCGCCAGCAGCCAGAGGCTAAGCGGAACCACCGGGGAGCTGTTTTTT. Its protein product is CASSQRLSGTTGELFF.

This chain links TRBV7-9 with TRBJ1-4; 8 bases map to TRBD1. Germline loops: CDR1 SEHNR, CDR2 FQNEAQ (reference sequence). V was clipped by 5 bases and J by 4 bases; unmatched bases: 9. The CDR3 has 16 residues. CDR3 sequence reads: CASSPTLGQDNEKLFF. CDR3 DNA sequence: TGTGCCAGCAGCCCCACCCTGGGACAGGATAATGAAAAACTGTTTTTT.

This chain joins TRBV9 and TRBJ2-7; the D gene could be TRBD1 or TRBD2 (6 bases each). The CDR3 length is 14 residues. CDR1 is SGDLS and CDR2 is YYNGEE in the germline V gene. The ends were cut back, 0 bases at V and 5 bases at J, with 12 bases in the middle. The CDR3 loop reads CASSVVGGLDEQYF. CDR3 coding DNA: TGTGCCAGCAGCGTAGTTGGGGGGCTGGACGAGCAGTACTTC.

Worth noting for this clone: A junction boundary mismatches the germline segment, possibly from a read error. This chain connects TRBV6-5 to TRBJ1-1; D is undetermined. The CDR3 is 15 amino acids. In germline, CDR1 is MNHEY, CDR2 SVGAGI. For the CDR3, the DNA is TGTGCCAGCAGCTACTCCCCCTCGGCCCCGACTGAAGCTTTCTTT. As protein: CASSYSPSAPTEAFF.

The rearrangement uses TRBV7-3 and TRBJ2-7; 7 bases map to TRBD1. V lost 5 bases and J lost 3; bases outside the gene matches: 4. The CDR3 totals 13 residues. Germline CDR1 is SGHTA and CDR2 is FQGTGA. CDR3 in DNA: TGTGCCAGCAGCGTGGGACAGAACTACGAGCAGTACTTC. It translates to CASSVGQNYEQYF.

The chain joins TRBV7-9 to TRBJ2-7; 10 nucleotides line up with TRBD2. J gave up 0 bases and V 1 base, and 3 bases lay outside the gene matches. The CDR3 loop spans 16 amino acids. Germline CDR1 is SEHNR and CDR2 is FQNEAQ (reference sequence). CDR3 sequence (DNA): TGTGCCAGCAGCTTAGACCCTAGCGGGAGCTCCTACGAGCAGTACTTC. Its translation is CASSLDPSGSSYEQYF.

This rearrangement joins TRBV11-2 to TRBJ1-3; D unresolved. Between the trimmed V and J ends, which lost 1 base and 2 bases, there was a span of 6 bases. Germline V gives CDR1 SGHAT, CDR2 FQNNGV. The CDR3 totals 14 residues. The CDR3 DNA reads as TGTGCCAGCAGCTTAGTGCTGACTGGAAACACCATATATTTT. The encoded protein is CASSLVLTGNTIYF.

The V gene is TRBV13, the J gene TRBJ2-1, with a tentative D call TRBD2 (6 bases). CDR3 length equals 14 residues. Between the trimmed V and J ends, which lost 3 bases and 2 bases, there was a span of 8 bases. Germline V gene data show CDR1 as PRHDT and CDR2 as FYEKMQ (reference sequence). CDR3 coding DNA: TGTGCCAGCAGCTTTAGCGGAGCCTACAATGAGCAGTTCTTC. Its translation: CASSFSGAYNEQFF.

Here the CDR3 DNA reads TGTGCCAGCAGCTTGTTCAGCCTAGCCCATGAGCAGTTCTTC. It codes for CASSLFSLAHEQFF. This chain links TRBV5-4 with TRBJ2-1; D may be TRBD2 (5 bases). Trimming left V 1 base short and J 8 bases short, with 13 bases between. CDR3 size: 14 residues. Germline V gene data show CDR1 as SGHNT and CDR2 as YYREEE (reference sequence).

Here the CDR3 DNA reads TGTGCCAGCAGCTTACTGAGATCACGACCCTACGAGCAGTACTTC. Translation: CASSLLRSRPYEQYF. This chain connects TRBV11-2 to TRBJ2-7; D call uncertain. Trimming cost V 2 bases and J 2 bases, with 13 bases left between them. Germline lookup yields CDR1 SGHAT and CDR2 FQNNGV. The CDR3 length is 15 residues.